The clone carrying this T cell receptor (beta chain) was counted at least ten times. Its cognate antigen is unknown. This record belongs to a study of early T cells in non-severe SARS-CoV-2 infection. At the level of the study: Sequencing of bulk RNA from unsorted whole blood was done, without chain pairing. Study-wide results and limits: In VDJdb matching, anti-spike CD8 responses were favored while private and CD4 specificities went missing.

The CDR3 runs 18 residues. Germline assignment: CDR1 MNHNS and CDR2 SASEGT. Losses at the gene ends were 7 bases for V and 1 base for J; bases not matched to a gene: 13. Each cDNA molecule carried a unique molecular identifier. Via MiXCR, TCRdb re-called the 5' RACE reads, giving one row per CDR3 protein. The sample lists fewer than 120,000 distinct CDR3 sequences, approximately 12% occurring once. This specimen consisted of whole blood, obtained at baseline. The receptor was isolated from an adult who was a healthcare worker with PCR-confirmed SARS-CoV-2 infection or an uninfected control (not recorded which). The chain couples TRBV6-1 to TRBJ2-3, with TRBD2 matching over 11 bases. The DNA for the CDR3 is TGTGCCAGCATACTTAGTATACTAGCGGGGGCCGGCACAGATACGCAGTATTTT. It codes for CASILSILAGAGTDTQYF.